This T cell receptor (beta chain) was captured by sequencing in a study of shared clonotypes between healthy human individuals. Libraries were prepared by immunoSEQ multiplex PCR; TCRdb keeps only in-frame clonotypes and omits some of them. The sample yields a few million clones, approximately 95% seen once. This CDR3 spans 14 amino acids. Germline values: CDR1 SEHNR, CDR2 FQNEAQ (reference sequence). Trimming stripped 1 base from V and 2 bases from J, with 7 bases between. A CD45RA-negative memory subset and a CD45RA+ naive subset were separated from the CD4+ cells. With regard to this clone: Other DNA sequences within the sample encode an identical CDR3.

The chain uses TRBV7-9 and TRBJ2-3; a possible D gene is TRBD2 (5 bases). The sequence was obtained from a man aged 18-30 years in good health. The sample consisted of naive CD4+ T cells sorted from blood. The subset: CD45RA+ positively selected. CDR3 loop: CASSLGRATDTQYF. As DNA, the CDR3 is TGTGCCAGCAGCTTAGGGCGGGCCACAGATACGCAGTATTTT.